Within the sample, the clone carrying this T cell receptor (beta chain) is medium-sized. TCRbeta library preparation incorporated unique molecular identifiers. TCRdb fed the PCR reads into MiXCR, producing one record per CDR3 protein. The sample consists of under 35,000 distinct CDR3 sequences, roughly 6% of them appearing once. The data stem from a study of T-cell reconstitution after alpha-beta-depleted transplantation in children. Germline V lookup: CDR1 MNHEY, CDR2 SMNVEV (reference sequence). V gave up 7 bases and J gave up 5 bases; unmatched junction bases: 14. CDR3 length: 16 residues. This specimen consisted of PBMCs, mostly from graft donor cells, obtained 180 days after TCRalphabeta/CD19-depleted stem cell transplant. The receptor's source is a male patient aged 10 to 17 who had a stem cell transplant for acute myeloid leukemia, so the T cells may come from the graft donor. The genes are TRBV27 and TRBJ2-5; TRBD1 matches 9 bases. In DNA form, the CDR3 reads TGTGCCAGCACTCACCGGGGGACAGGGCTGGGGGAGACCCAGTACTTC. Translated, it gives CASTHRGTGLGETQYF.